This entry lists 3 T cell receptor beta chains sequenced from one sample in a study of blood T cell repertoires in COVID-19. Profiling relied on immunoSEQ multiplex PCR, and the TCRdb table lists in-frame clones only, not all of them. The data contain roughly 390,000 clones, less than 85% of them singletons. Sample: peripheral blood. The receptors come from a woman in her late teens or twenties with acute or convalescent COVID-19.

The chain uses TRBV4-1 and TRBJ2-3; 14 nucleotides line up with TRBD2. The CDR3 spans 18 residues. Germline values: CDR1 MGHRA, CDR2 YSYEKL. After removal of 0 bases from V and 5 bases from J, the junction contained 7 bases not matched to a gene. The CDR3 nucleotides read TGCGCCAGCAGCCAAGATGGGGGACTAGCGGGAGTTTTAGATACGCAGTATTTT. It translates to CASSQDGGLAGVLDTQYF.

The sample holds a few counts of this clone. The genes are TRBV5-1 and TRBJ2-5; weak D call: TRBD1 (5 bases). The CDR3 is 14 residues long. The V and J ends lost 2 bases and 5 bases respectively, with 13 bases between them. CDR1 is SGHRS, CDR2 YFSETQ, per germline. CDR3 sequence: CASSLQALGETQYF. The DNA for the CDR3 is TGCGCCAGCAGCTTACAGGCCCTGGGGGAGACCCAGTACTTC.

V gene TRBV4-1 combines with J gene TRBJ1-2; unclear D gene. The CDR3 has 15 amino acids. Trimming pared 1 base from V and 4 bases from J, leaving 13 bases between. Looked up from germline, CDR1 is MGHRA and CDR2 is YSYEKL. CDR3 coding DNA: TGCGCCAGCAGCCAAGGAGGCCCGTACGGCTATGGCTACACCTTC. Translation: CASSQGGPYGYGYTF.